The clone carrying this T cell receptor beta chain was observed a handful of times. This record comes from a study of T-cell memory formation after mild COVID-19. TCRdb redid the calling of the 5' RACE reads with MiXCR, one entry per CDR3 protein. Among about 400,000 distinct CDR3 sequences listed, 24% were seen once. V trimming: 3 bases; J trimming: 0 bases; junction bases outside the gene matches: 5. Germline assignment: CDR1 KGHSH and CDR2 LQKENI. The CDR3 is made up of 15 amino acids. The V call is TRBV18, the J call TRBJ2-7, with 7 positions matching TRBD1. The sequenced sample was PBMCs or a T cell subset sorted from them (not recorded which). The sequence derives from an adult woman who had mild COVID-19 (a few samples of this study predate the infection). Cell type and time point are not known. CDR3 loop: CASSPPDRSSYEQYF. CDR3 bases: TGTGCCAGCTCACCCCCGGACAGGAGCTCCTACGAGCAGTACTTC.